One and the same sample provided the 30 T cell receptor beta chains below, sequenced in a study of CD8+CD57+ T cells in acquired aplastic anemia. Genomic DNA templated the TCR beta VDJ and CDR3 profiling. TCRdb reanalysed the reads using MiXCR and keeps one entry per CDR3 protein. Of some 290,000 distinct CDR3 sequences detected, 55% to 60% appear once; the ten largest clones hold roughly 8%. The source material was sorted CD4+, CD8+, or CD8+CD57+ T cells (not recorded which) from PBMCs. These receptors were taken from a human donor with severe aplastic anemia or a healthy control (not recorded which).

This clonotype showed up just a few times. CDR3 in DNA: TGTGCCACCCACCGGGACAGCCCTTATGAGCAGTACTTC. Residues: CATHRDSPYEQYF. The genes are TRBV10-3 and TRBJ2-7; TRBD1 aligns across 7 bases. Germline CDR1 ENHRY, CDR2 SYGVKD. The CDR3 has 13 amino acids. J lost 7 bases, V lost 10 bases, and 13 bases had no gene match.

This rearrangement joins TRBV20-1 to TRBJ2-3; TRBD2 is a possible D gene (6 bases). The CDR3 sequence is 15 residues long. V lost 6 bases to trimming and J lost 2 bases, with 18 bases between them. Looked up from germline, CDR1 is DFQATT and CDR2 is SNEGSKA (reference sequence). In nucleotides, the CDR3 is TGCAGTGCCCCCCCCTTGGGCGGGATCACAGATACGCAGTATTTT. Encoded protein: CSAPPLGGITDTQYF.

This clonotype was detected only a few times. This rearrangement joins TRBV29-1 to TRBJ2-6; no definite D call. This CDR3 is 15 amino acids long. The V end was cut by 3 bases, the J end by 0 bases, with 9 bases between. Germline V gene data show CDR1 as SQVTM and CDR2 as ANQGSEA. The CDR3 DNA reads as TGCAGCGTTGAGTCCAGTCCCTCTGGGGCCAACGTCCTGACTTTC. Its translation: CSVESSPSGANVLTF.

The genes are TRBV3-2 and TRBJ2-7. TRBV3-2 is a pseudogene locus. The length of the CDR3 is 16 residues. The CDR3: CASSSPGSTSSYEQYF. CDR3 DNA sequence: TGTGCCAGCAGCTCTCCAGGATCAACTAGCTCCTACGAGCAGTACTTC.

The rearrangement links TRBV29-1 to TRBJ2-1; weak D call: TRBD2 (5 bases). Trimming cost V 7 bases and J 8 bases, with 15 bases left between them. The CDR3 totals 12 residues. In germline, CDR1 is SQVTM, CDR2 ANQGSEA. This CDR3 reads CSGAGVGYEQFF. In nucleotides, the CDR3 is TGCAGCGGGGCGGGTGTCGGGTATGAGCAGTTCTTC.

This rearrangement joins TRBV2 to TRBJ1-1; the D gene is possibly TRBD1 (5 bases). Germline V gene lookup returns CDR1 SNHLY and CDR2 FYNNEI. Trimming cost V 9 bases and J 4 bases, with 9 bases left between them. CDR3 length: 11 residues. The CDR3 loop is CARAGVTEAFF. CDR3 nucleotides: TGTGCCAGGGCGGGGGTCACTGAAGCTTTCTTT.

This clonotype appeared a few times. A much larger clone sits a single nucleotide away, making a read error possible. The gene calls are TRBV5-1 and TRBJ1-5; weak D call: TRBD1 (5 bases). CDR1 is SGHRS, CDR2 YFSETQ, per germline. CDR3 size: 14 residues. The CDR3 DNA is TGCGCCGCCCAGACAGTAGATAGCAGTCAGCCCCAGCATTTT. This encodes CAAQTVDSSQPQHF.

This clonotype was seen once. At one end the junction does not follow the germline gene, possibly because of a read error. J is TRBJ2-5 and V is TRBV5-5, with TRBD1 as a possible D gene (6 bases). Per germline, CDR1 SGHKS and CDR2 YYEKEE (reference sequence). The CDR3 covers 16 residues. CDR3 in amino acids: CACSPGPGVGSETQYF. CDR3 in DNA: TGTGCCTGCAGCCCGGGGCCAGGGGTGGGATCGGAGACCCAGTACTTC. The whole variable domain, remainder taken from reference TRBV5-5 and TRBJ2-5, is DAGVTQSPTHLIKTRGQQVTLRCSPISGHKSVSWYQQVLGQGPQFIFQYYEKEERGRGNFPDRFSARQFPNYSSELNVNALLLGDSALYLCACSPGPGVGSETQYFGPGTRLLVL.

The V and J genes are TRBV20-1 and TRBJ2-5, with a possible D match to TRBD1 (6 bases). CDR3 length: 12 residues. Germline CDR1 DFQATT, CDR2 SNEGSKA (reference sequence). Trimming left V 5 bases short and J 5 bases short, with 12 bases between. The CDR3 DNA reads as TGCAGTGCTGTACAGGGCGCGGAGACCCAGTACTTC. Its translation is CSAVQGAETQYF.

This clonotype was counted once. The CDR3 nucleotides are TGCAGTGCTAGGACTAGCGGGAGAAACATTCAGTACTTC. Translating it yields CSARTSGRNIQYF. The chain is built from TRBV20-1 and TRBJ2-4, with 12 bases matching TRBD2. V was pared by 3 bases and J by 6 bases, with 0 bases of the junction left unmatched. Germline V gene sequence: CDR1 DFQATT, CDR2 SNEGSKA (reference sequence). The CDR3 spans 13 residues.

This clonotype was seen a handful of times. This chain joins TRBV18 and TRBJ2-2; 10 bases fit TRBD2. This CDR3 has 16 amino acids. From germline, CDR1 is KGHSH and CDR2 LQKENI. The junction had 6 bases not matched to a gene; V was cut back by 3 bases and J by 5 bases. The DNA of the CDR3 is TGTGCCAGCTCACCCCTCCTAGCGGGGGAAACCGGGGAGCTGTTTTTT. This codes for CASSPLLAGETGELFF. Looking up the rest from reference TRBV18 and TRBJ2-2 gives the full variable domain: NAGVMQNPRHLVRRRGQEARLRCSPMKGHSHVYWYRQLPEEGLKFMVYLQKENIIDESGMPKERFSAEFPKEGPSILRIQQVVRGDSAAYFCASSPLLAGETGELFFGEGSRLTVL.

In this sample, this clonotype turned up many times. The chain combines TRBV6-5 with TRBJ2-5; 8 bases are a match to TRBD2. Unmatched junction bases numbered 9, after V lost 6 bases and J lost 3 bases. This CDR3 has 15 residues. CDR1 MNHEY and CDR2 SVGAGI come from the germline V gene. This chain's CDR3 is CASSLIGGAEETQYF. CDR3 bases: TGTGCCAGCAGCCTAATCGGGGGGGCCGAAGAGACCCAGTACTTC.

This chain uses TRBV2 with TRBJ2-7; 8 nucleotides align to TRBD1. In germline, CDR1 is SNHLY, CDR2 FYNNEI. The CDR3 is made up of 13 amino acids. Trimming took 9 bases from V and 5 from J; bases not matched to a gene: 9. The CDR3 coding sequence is TGTGCCAGTAGTAGCCAGGGGGCCCACGAGCAGTACTTC. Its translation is CASSSQGAHEQYF.

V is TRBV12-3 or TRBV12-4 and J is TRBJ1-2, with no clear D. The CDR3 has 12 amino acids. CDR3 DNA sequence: TGTGCTAGTGGTTTAAAACAGATGGGCTACACCTTC. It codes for CASGLKQMGYTF.

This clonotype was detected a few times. CDR3 sequence reads: CAISLTGTNTEAFF. Written as DNA, the CDR3 is TGTGCCATCAGCCTTACAGGGACGAACACTGAAGCTTTCTTT. V gene TRBV10-3 combines with J gene TRBJ1-1, with D possibly being TRBD1 (6 bases). CDR1 ENHRY and CDR2 SYGVKD come from the germline V gene. The CDR3 runs to 14 residues. V was clipped by 6 bases and J by 1 base, with 12 bases between them.

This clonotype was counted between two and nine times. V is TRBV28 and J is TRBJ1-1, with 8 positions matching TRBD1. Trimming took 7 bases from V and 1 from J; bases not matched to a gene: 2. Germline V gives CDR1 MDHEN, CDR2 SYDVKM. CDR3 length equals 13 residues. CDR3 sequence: CASTGTGNTEAFF. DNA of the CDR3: TGTGCCAGCACAGGGACAGGGAACACTGAAGCTTTCTTT.

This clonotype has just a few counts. CDR3 sequence (DNA): TGCGCCAGCAGCTTGGCCGGACAGTCAACACCCTACGAGCAGTACTTC. Amino acid sequence: CASSLAGQSTPYEQYF. The rearrangement joins TRBV5-1 to TRBJ2-7; tentative D call: TRBD1 (6 bases). The germline V and J ends were trimmed by 0 bases and 2 bases, with 15 bases remaining between them. The CDR3 has 16 amino acids. Germline CDR1 SGHRS, CDR2 YFSETQ.

As DNA, the CDR3 is TGTGCCAGCAGCTTTAGCGGCTTGGAGACCCAGTACTTC. Protein: CASSFSGLETQYF. The chain is built from TRBV7-9 and TRBJ2-5; D possibly corresponds to TRBD2 (6 bases). The CDR3 runs to 13 residues. CDR1 is SEHNR and CDR2 is FQNEAQ in the germline V gene (reference sequence). V gave up 3 bases and J gave up 5 bases, with 10 bases separating them. Filled out from reference TRBV7-9 and TRBJ2-5, the complete variable domain reads DTGVSQNPRHKITKRGQNVTFRCDPISEHNRLYWYRQTLGQGPEFLTYFQNEAQLEKSRLLSDRFSAERPKGSFSTLEIQRTEQGDSAMYLCASSFSGLETQYFGPGTRLLVL.

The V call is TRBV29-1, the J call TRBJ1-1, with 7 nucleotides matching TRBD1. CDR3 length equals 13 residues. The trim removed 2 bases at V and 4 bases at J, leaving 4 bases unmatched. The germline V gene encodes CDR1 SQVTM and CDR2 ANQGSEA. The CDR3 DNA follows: TGCAGCGTTGAAAGCCAGGGGGGCACTGAAGCTTTCTTT. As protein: CSVESQGGTEAFF.

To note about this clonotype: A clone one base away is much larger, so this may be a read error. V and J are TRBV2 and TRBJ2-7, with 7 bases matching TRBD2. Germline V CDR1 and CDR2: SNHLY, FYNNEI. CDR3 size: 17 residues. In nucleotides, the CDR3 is TGTGCCAGCAGTTCCCCCGCGGGGACTATAAACCTCTACGAGCAGCACTTC. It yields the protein CASSSPAGTINLYEQHF. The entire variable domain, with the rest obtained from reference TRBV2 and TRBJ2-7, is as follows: EPEVTQTPSHQVTQMGQEVILRCVPISNHLYFYWYRQILGQKVEFLVSFYNNEISEKSEIFDDQFSVERPDGSNFTLKIRSTKLEDSAMYFCASSSPAGTINLYEQHFGPGTRLTVT.

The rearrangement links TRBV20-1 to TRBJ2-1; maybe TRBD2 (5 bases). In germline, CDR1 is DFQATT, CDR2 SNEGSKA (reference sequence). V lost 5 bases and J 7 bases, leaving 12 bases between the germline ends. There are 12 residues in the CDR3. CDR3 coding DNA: TGCAGTGCTCCAGACCAGCGGAATGAGCAGTTCTTC. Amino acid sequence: CSAPDQRNEQFF.

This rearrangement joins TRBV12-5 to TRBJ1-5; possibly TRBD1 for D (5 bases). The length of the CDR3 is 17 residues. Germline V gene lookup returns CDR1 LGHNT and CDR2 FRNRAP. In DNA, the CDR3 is TGTGCCAGCAGCCAACCGGGACCGCCGGCCAATAATCAGCCCCAGCATTTT. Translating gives CASSQPGPPANNQPQHF.

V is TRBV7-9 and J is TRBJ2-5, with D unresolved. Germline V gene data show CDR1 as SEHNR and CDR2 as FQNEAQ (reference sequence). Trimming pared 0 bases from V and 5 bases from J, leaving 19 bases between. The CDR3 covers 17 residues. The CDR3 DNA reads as TGTGCCAGCAGCTTAGCCCGGTCGTGGAAACGACACGAGACCCAGTACTTC. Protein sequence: CASSLARSWKRHETQYF.

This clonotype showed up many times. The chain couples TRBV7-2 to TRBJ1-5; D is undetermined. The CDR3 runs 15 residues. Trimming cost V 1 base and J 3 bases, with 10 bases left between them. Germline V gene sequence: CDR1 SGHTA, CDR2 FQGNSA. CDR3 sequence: CASSLVSGSNQPQHF. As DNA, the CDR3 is TGTGCCAGCAGCTTAGTTTCGGGATCCAATCAGCCCCAGCATTTT.

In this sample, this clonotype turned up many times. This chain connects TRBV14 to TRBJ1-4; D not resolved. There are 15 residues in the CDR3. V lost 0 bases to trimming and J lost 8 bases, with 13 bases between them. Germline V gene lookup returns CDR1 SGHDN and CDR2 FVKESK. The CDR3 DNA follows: TGTGCCAGCAGCCAAGAGCGACTCGTCGGAGAAAAACTGTTTTTT. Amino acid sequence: CASSQERLVGEKLFF.

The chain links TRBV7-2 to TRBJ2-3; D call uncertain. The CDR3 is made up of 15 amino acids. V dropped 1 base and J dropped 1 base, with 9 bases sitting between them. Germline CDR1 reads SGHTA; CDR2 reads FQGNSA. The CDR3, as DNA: TGTGCCAGCAGCTTAGGGCCAGGAGGCACAGATACGCAGTATTTT. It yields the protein CASSLGPGGTDTQYF.

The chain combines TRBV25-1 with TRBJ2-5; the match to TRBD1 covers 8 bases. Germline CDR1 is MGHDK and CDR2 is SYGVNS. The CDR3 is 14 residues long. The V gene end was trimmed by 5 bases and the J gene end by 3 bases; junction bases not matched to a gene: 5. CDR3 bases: TGTGCCAGCAGTTGTAGGACAGGGAAAGAGACCCAGTACTTC. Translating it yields CASSCRTGKETQYF.

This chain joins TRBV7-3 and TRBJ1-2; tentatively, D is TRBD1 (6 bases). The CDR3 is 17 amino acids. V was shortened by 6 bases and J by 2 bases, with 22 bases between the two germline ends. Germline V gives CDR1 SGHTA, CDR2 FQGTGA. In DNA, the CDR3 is TGTGCCAGCAGTCCGTGGGACCCCCTTGGGGGCAACTATGGCTACACCTTC. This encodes CASSPWDPLGGNYGYTF. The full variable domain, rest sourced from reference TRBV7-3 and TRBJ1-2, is GAGVSQTPSNKVTEKGKYVELRCDPISGHTALYWYRQSLGQGPEFLIYFQGTGAADDSGLPNDRFFAVRPEGSVSTLKIQRTERGDSAVYLCASSPWDPLGGNYGYTFGSGTRLTVV.

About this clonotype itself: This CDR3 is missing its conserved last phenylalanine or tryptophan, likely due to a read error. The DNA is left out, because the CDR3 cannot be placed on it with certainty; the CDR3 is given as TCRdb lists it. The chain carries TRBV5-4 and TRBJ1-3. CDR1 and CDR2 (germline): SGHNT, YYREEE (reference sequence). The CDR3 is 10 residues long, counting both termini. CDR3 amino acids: CASSEGGEGP.

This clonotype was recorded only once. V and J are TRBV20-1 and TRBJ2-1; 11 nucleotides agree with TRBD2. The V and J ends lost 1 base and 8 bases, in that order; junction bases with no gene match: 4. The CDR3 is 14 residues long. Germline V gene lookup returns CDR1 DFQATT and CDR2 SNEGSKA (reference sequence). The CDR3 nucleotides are TGCAGTGCTAGAGTTAGCGGGGGGGCCGATGAGCAGTTCTTC. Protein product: CSARVSGGADEQFF.